This passage covers 12 T cell receptor beta chains from one sample sequenced in a study of control samples from healthy donors and cancer patients (dated by TCRdb to the early 2020s). Library preparation used the immunoSEQ multiplex PCR assay. In TCRdb, the immuneACCESS table is reduced to in-frame sequences with V and J assigned. These tables do not hold every clone; where another copy was compared, an unresolved V gene accounts for under half, and the others remain unexplained. Within this sample are over 150,000 clones, with about 91% of them counted one time only. Approximately 2% of the sample is taken by the ten largest. Sequenced sample: blood. The receptors derive from a woman between 35 and 50 years old in good health.

The rearrangement links TRBV4-1 to TRBJ2-5; D is uncertain. The CDR3 runs 14 residues. V lost 1 base and J 2 bases, leaving 8 bases between the germline ends. Germline loops: CDR1 MGHRA, CDR2 YSYEKL. The CDR3 here is CASSQGQTQETQYF. The CDR3, as DNA: TGCGCCAGCAGCCAAGGGCAGACTCAAGAGACCCAGTACTTC.

This clone showed up just once. This chain connects TRBV29-1 to TRBJ2-3; 10 bases fit TRBD1. CDR3 length: 14 amino acids. The junction had 5 bases not matched to a gene; V was cut back by 7 bases and J by 1 base. The germline CDR1 and CDR2 sequences are SQVTM and ANQGSEA. Written as DNA, the CDR3 is TGCAGCGCCCAGGACAGGGGGGGCACAGATACGCAGTATTTT. This translates into CSAQDRGGTDTQYF.

The chain employs TRBV11-2 and TRBJ1-2; D not certain. The length of the CDR3 is 15 residues. Germline V lookup: CDR1 SGHAT, CDR2 FQNNGV. V lost 5 bases, J lost 8 bases, and 21 bases lay in between. CDR3 sequence: CASSPLSGKLGGYTF. In DNA form, the CDR3 reads TGTGCCAGCAGCCCTTTATCGGGCAAGCTCGGGGGCTACACCTTC. The full variable domain, with the rest looked up from reference TRBV11-2 and TRBJ1-2, is EAGVAQSPRYKIIEKRQSVAFWCNPISGHATLYWYQQILGQGPKLLIQFQNNGVVDDSQLPKDRFSAERLKGVDSTLKIQPAKLEDSAVYLCASSPLSGKLGGYTFGSGTRLTVV.

The chain combines TRBV18 with TRBJ1-2; D is possibly TRBD1 (5 bases). The ends were cut back, 5 bases at V and 5 bases at J, with 15 bases in the middle. Looked up from germline, CDR1 is KGHSH and CDR2 is LQKENI. This CDR3 region has 14 residues. The CDR3 reads CASSSTSGEYGYTF. CDR3 in DNA: TGTGCCAGCTCATCCACTTCGGGGGAGTATGGCTACACCTTC.

CDR3 residues: CASSTQTSGNWNTQYF. Here the CDR3 DNA reads TGTGCCAGTAGTACCCAGACTAGCGGCAATTGGAATACGCAGTATTTT. The chain joins TRBV19 to TRBJ2-3; 9 bases align to TRBD2. Germline-derived CDR1 and CDR2 are LNHDA and SQIVND (reference sequence). The ends lost 4 bases at V and 7 bases at J; junction bases unmatched: 12. The CDR3 extends over 16 amino acids.

The gene calls are TRBV10-2 and TRBJ2-7; no firm D call. Trimming cost V 8 bases and J 5 bases, with 16 bases left between them. CDR1 is WSHSY, CDR2 SAAADI, per germline. The CDR3 is made up of 13 amino acids. The CDR3: CASLSRERDEQYF. The CDR3 coding sequence is TGCGCCAGCCTGAGTAGGGAACGGGACGAGCAGTACTTC.

J is TRBJ2-7 and V is TRBV5-1; 7 bases fit TRBD1. The CDR3 spans 14 residues. After removal of 7 bases from V and 6 bases from J, the junction contained 13 bases not matched to a gene. Germline V gene lookup returns CDR1 SGHRS and CDR2 YFSETQ. Written as DNA, the CDR3 is TGCGCCAGCTCCTCCCGGGACAGTAACCTCGAGCAGTACTTC. Translated, it gives CASSSRDSNLEQYF.

The chain couples TRBV7-9 to TRBJ2-2, with D possibly TRBD1 on 6 matching bases. Germline values: CDR1 SEHNR, CDR2 FQNEAQ (reference sequence). The ends were cut back, 5 bases at V and 3 bases at J, with 10 bases in the middle. The CDR3 is made up of 14 amino acids. The CDR3 region has the DNA TGTGCCAGCAGCCAGGGGAGATACACCGGGGAGCTGTTTTTT. This sequence encodes CASSQGRYTGELFF.

The chain combines TRBV6-5 with TRBJ1-1; possible D gene TRBD1, 5 bases. V lost 7 bases and J 2 bases, leaving 11 bases between the germline ends. The CDR3 has 13 amino acids. Looked up from germline, CDR1 is MNHEY and CDR2 is SVGAGI. The CDR3 reads CASKEGTNTEAFF. The CDR3 DNA follows: TGTGCCAGCAAGGAAGGGACCAACACTGAAGCTTTCTTT.

CDR3: CASSPLTIRLGSGSPNTGELFF. CDR3 bases: TGTGCCAGCAGCCCTCTTACTATCCGACTAGGGAGCGGGAGTCCGAACACCGGGGAGCTGTTTTTT. The chain links TRBV3-1 (or the pseudogene TRBV3-2) to TRBJ2-2; 8 nucleotides match TRBD2. Germline CDR1 reads LGHDT; CDR2 reads YNNKEL (reference sequence). Losses at the gene ends were 4 bases for V and 0 bases for J; bases not matched to a gene: 22. CDR3 length: 22 amino acids.

The chain combines TRBV6-5 with TRBJ2-7; D ambiguous. This CDR3 is 14 amino acids long. CDR1 is MNHEY, CDR2 SVGAGI, per germline. With 6 bases removed from V and 1 base from J, the gap between germline ends came to 13 bases. CDR3 in DNA: TGTGCCAGCAGCCCCCGAGACACTTCCTACGAGCAGTACTTC. Translated, it gives CASSPRDTSYEQYF.

The V gene is TRBV2, the J gene TRBJ1-6; 7 bases are a match to TRBD1. Germline trimming cut 4 bases from V and 9 bases from J; bases unmatched to any gene: 6. CDR3 size: 14 residues. Germline lookup yields CDR1 SNHLY and CDR2 FYNNEI. The CDR3 loop is CASSVTGLSSPLHF. CDR3 in DNA: TGTGCCAGCAGTGTGACAGGGTTAAGTTCACCCCTCCACTTT. Complete variable domain (other parts from reference TRBV2 and TRBJ1-6): EPEVTQTPSHQVTQMGQEVILRCVPISNHLYFYWYRQILGQKVEFLVSFYNNEISEKSEIFDDQFSVERPDGSNFTLKIRSTKLEDSAMYFCASSVTGLSSPLHFGNGTRLTVT.